This T cell receptor (beta chain) appears in the sequencing data of a study of cytomegalovirus exposure and HLA in healthy donors. The study, taken as a whole, reports: The authors later linked a missense DCLRE1C variant to TCR beta V- and J-gene trimming.

The PCR ran on 60 Vbeta and 13 Jbeta primers. Clones were read by immunoSEQ multiplex PCR, and TCRdb kept only the in-frame ones, dropping some. The top ten hold about 3.1% of the sample, which has some 100,000 clones, 75% to 85% seen once. CDR1 and CDR2 (germline): SGHDT, YYEEEE. The CDR3 loop spans 16 amino acids. Trimming cost V 2 bases and J 2 bases; bases outside gene matches: 6. The sample holds a few counts of this clone. The antigen is undetermined. The receptor's source is a male donor in good health and CMV-seropositive. The sample taken for sequencing was PBMCs. The genes are TRBV5-6 and TRBJ1-5; TRBD1 matches at 8 bases. The CDR3 DNA sequence: TGTGCCAGCAGCTTTTCAGGGGGCACCCGCAATCAGCCCCAGCATTTT. Encoded protein: CASSFSGGTRNQPQHF.